This T cell receptor beta chain was observed in a study of T cells in Graves' hyperthyroidism and ophthalmopathy. Study details: The authors collected peripheral blood at initial diagnosis, before any treatment. General study points: Ophthalmopathy was identified by the model a median about 6.8 months ahead of onset. Most clonotypes expanded in thyroid above 0.001 were likewise present in blood.

The V gene end was trimmed by 2 bases and the J gene end by 10 bases; junction bases not matched to a gene: 6. CDR1 GTSNPN and CDR2 SVGIG come from the germline V gene (reference sequence). The CDR3 has 14 residues. A word on this clonotype: Its antigen is undetermined.

Calling Graves' hyperthyroidism stable meant ophthalmopathy did not progress within 18 months. Amplification of TCR beta CDR3 regions used RNA as the template. RT-PCR in the first round (using the HTBI primer set) targeted the TCR CDR3. MiXCR, applied by TCRdb to the multiplex PCR reads, yields one record per CDR3 protein. This table has over 300,000 distinct CDR3 sequences, approximately 14% appearing once. The sequenced sample was blood. This TCR was recovered from a woman aged 55-69 years with Graves' hyperthyroidism. The rearrangement links TRBV30 to TRBJ2-1, with 12 nucleotides matching TRBD1. The CDR3 DNA is TGTGCCTGGAGTCGGGACAGGGGGCTTCGGGAGCAGTTCTTC. Translating it yields CAWSRDRGLREQFF. The full variable domain, its missing parts supplied by reference TRBV30 and TRBJ2-1, is SQTIHQWPATLVQPVGSPLSLECTVEGTSNPNLYWYRQAAGRGLQLLFYSVGIGQISSEVPQNLSASRPQDRQFILSSKKLLLSDSGFYLCAWSRDRGLREQFFGPGTRLTVL.